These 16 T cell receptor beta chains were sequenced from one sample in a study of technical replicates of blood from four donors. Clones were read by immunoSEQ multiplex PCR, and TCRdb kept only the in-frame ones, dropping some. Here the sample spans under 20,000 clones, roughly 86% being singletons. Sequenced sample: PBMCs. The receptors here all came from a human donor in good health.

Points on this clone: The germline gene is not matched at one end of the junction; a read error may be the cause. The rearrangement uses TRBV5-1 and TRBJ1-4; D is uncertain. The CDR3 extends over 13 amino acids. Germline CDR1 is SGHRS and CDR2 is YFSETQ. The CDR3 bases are TGCGCCAGCAGCTTGGCATCCACTGAAGAACTGTTTTTT. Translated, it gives CASSLASTEELFF.

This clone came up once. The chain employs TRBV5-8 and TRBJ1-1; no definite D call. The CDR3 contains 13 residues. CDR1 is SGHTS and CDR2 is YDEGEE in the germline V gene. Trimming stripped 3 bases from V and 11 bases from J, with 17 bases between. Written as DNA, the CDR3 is TGTGCCAGCAGCTGGCCCGTGGACTCCTGGGCTTTCTTT. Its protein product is CASSWPVDSWAFF.

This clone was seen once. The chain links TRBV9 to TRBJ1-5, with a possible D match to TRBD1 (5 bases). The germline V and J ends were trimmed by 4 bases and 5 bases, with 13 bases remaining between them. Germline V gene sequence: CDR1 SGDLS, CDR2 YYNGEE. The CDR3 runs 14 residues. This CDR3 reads CASSTGLGDQPQHF. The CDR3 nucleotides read TGTGCCAGCAGCACGGGACTGGGAGATCAGCCCCAGCATTTT.

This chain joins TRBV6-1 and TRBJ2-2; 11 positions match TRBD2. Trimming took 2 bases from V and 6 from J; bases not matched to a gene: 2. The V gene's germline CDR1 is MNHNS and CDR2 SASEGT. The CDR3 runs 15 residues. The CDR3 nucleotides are TGTGCCAGCAGTGAAAAACTAGCGGGAGCCGGGGAGCTGTTTTTT. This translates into CASSEKLAGAGELFF.

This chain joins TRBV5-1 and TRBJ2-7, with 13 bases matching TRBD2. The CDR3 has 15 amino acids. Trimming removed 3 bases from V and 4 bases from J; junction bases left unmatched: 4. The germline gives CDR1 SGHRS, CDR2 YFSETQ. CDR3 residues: CASSSTSGRMYEQYF. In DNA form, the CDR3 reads TGCGCCAGCAGCTCGACTAGCGGGAGGATGTACGAGCAGTACTTC. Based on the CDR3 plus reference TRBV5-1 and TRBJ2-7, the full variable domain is KAGVTQTPRYLIKTRGQQVTLSCSPISGHRSVSWYQQTPGQGLQFLFEYFSETQRNKGNFPGRFSGRQFSNSRSEMNVSTLELGDSALYLCASSSTSGRMYEQYFGPGTRLTVT.

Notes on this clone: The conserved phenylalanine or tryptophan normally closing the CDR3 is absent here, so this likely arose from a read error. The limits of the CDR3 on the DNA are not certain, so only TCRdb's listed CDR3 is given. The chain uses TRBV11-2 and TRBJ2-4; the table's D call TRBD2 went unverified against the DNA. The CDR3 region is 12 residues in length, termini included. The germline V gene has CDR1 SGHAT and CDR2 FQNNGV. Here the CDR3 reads CASSSEGTGVSL.

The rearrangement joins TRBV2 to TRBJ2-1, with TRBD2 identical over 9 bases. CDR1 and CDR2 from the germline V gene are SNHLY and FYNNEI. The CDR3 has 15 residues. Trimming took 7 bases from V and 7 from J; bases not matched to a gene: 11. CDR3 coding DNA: TGTGCCAGCACGCCGGGACTAGCCCCATCTAATGAGCAGTTCTTC. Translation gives CASTPGLAPSNEQFF.

This chain's CDR3 is CASSIAPGTGLNEQFF. CDR3 coding DNA: TGTGCCAGTAGTATAGCCCCCGGGACAGGGCTCAATGAGCAGTTCTTC. This rearrangement joins TRBV19 to TRBJ2-1; 9 bases map to TRBD1. Trimming at V came to 1 base and at J to 6 bases, leaving 7 bases not matched to a gene. Germline CDR1 LNHDA, CDR2 SQIVND (reference sequence). The CDR3 spans 16 residues.

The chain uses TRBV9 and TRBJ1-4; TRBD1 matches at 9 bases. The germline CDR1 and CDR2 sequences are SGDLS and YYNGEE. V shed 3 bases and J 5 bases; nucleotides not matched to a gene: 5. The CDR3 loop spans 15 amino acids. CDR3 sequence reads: CASSGGGQGNEKLFF. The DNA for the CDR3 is TGTGCCAGCAGCGGCGGGGGACAGGGCAATGAAAAACTGTTTTTT.

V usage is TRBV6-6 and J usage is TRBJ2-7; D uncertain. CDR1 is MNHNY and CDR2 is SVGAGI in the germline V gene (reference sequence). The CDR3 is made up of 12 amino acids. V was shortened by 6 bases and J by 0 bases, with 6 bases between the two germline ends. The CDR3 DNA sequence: TGTGCCAGCAGCCACAACTCCTACGAGCAGTACTTC. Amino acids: CASSHNSYEQYF.

CDR3 sequence: CASSTGQGSLNEQFF. CDR3 coding DNA: TGTGCCAGTAGTACCGGGCAGGGGAGTTTGAATGAGCAGTTCTTC. The chain employs TRBV19 and TRBJ2-1; D is perhaps TRBD1 (6 bases). V was shortened by 4 bases and J by 7 bases, with 17 bases between the two germline ends. Germline CDR1 and CDR2: LNHDA and SQIVND (reference sequence). CDR3 size: 15 residues.

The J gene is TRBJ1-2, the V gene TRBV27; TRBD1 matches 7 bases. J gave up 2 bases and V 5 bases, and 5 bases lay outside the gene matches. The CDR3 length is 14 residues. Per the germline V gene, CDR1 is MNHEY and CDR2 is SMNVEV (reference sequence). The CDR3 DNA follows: TGTGCCAGCAGTCTCGACAGGGCCAACTATGGCTACACCTTC. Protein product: CASSLDRANYGYTF.

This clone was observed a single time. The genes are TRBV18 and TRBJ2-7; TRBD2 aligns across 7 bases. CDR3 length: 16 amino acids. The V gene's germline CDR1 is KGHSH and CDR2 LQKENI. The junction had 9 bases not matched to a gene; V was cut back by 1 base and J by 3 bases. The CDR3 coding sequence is TGTGCCAGCTCACCACAGAAAGCGGGAACTTACTACGAGCAGTACTTC. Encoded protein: CASSPQKAGTYYEQYF.

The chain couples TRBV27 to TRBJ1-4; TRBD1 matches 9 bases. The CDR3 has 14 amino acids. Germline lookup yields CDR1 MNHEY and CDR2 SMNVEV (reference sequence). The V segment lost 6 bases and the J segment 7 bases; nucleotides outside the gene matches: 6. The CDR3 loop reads CASSPGQGTEKLFF. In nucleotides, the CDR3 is TGTGCCAGCAGCCCGGGACAGGGAACTGAAAAACTGTTTTTT.

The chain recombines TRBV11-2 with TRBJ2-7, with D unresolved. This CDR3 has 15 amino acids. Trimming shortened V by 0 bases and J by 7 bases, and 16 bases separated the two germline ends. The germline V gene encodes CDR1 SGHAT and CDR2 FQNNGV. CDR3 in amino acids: CASSLDPGPTGEQYF. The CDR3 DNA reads TGTGCCAGCAGCTTAGACCCTGGCCCTACCGGGGAGCAGTACTTC.

The DNA of the CDR3 is TGTGCCAGCAGCCTAGGCGGGTGGCGTGAGTTTCGCTCCTACAATGAGCAGTTCTTC. Translation: CASSLGGWREFRSYNEQFF. The gene calls are TRBV7-9 and TRBJ2-1; D may be TRBD2 (5 bases). The germline V gene encodes CDR1 SEHNR and CDR2 FQNEAQ (reference sequence). The CDR3 spans 19 residues. With 5 bases removed from V and 0 bases from J, the gap between germline ends came to 23 bases.